A single sample gave rise to the 5 T cell receptor beta chains below, sequenced in a study of identical twins. TCRdb processed the 5' RACE reads anew with MiXCR; each CDR3 protein has one entry. The sample has under 500,000 distinct CDR3 sequences, over 11% seen once. This sample was also put to use in a study of yellow fever vaccine responses in identical twins.

Material for sequencing was CD4+ T cells sorted from blood. The receptors stem from a young woman in good health.

This chain uses TRBV5-5 with TRBJ2-6; 7 nucleotides line up with TRBD1. This CDR3 is built from 18 residues. Germline V CDR1 and CDR2: SGHKS, YYEKEE (reference sequence). With V trimmed by 3 bases and J by 4 bases, 13 bases remained unmatched. CDR3 DNA: TGTGCCAGCAGCTCAAGATCCACAGGGGCGGGCGGGGCCAACGTCCTGACTTTC. It encodes CASSSRSTGAGGANVLTF.

This clonotype was counted between two and nine times. The V call is TRBV6-1, the J call TRBJ2-7; 8 nucleotides line up with TRBD2. In germline, CDR1 is MNHNS, CDR2 SASEGT. With V trimmed by 2 bases and J by 4 bases, 7 bases remained unmatched. The CDR3 is made up of 15 amino acids. CDR3: CASSEPGLGVYEQYF. The CDR3 DNA follows: TGTGCCAGCAGTGAACCGGGACTAGGGGTTTACGAGCAGTACTTC.

The V call is TRBV5-1, the J call TRBJ2-1, with 7 bases that match TRBD2. The V segment lost 1 base and the J segment 4 bases; nucleotides outside the gene matches: 8. There are 16 residues in the CDR3. Germline loops: CDR1 SGHRS, CDR2 YFSETQ. The DNA for the CDR3 is TGCGCCAGCAGCTTGTCAGCGGGATCTAGTTACAATGAGCAGTTCTTC. It encodes CASSLSAGSSYNEQFF.

This clonotype was detected only a few times. The conserved phenylalanine or tryptophan is not found at the CDR3 terminus, so this likely reflects a read error. The chain employs TRBV10-3 and TRBJ2-5; tentatively, D is TRBD2 (6 bases). Germline V gene data show CDR1 as ENHRY and CDR2 as SYGVKD. The CDR3 spans 12 residues. V lost 11 bases, J lost 5 bases, and 15 bases lay in between. DNA for the CDR3: TGTGCCCTGGGGGGTAGTCCGGAGACCCAGTACTCC. Protein: CALGGSPETQYS.

The chain joins TRBV7-2 to TRBJ2-7; TRBD2 matches at 8 bases. Germline V gene data show CDR1 as SGHTA and CDR2 as FQGNSA. The CDR3 loop spans 14 amino acids. V lost 8 bases to trimming and J lost 3 bases; unmatched junction nucleotides: 9. Here the CDR3 reads CASADSGTSYEQYF. The CDR3, as DNA: TGTGCCAGCGCCGATTCCGGGACTAGCTACGAGCAGTACTTC. Variable domain in full (rest from reference TRBV7-2 and TRBJ2-7): GAGVSQSPSNKVTEKGKDVELRCDPISGHTALYWYRQSLGQGLEFLIYFQGNSAPDKSGLPSDRFSAERTGGSVSTLTIQRTQQEDSAVYLCASADSGTSYEQYFGPGTRLTVT.